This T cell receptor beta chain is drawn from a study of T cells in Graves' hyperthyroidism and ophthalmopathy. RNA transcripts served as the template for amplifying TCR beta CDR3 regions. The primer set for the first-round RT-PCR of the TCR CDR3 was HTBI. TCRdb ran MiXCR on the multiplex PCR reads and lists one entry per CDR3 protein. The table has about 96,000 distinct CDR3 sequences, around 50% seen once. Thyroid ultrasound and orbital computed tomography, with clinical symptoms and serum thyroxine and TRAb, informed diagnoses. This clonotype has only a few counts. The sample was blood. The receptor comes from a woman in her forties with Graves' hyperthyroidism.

The CDR3: CASSLSSEPTGELFF. The DNA of the CDR3 is TGTGCCAGCAGTTTATCTAGCGAGCCCACCGGGGAGCTGTTTTTT. The gene calls are TRBV7-9 and TRBJ2-2, with D perhaps TRBD2 (6 bases). The CDR3 is 15 residues long. Germline-derived CDR1 and CDR2 are SEHNR and FQNEAQ (reference sequence). V was shortened by 6 bases and J by 4 bases, with 15 bases between the two germline ends.